The 29 T cell receptor beta chains below all came from one sample that was sequenced in a study of blood T cell repertoires in COVID-19. Produced via immunoSEQ multiplex PCR; TCRdb's table is partial and in-frame only. The sample holds some 150,000 clones, roughly 85% seen once. The sample taken for sequencing was PBMCs or T cells enriched from blood (not recorded which). These receptors were obtained from a woman aged 50 to 60 who had recovered from COVID-19.

This clone was observed a few times. The rearrangement joins TRBV30 to TRBJ1-6, with D tentatively TRBD1 (6 bases). This CDR3 has 18 amino acids. V was trimmed by 7 bases and J by 6 bases, leaving 28 bases between them. Germline CDR1 reads GTSNPN; CDR2 reads SVGIG (reference sequence). CDR3 nucleotides: TGTGCCTCTTCAAGCCAAGGACAGCCTCTTATTATTAATTCACCCCTCCACTTT. Translating gives CASSSQGQPLIINSPLHF.

V is TRBV30 and J is TRBJ2-7; a weak D match, TRBD2 (6 bases). The germline V gene has CDR1 GTSNPN and CDR2 SVGIG (reference sequence). The CDR3 runs to 11 residues. V was cut by 2 bases and J by 6 bases, with 8 bases left in between. This CDR3 is CAWSWGVEQYV. CDR3 coding DNA: TGTGCCTGGAGTTGGGGGGTCGAGCAGTACGTC.

The J gene is TRBJ2-3, the V gene TRBV19; D unresolved. Germline CDR1 and CDR2: LNHDA and SQIVND (reference sequence). V was trimmed by 5 bases and J by 0 bases, leaving 12 bases between them. The CDR3 is 15 residues long. DNA of the CDR3: TGTGCCAGTAGTCCTTTCGGTCCTAGCACAGATACGCAGTATTTT. Its translation is CASSPFGPSTDTQYF.

This chain uses TRBV12-3 or TRBV12-4 with TRBJ1-2, with a weak D call TRBD1 (5 bases). The CDR3 spans 13 residues. V dropped 8 bases and J dropped 4 bases, with 14 bases sitting between them. CDR3 DNA sequence: TGTGCCAGCGGGGCGTCGGTAAGCTATGGCTACACCTTC. Its protein is CASGASVSYGYTF.

This chain joins TRBV19 and TRBJ2-1; TRBD1 matches 7 bases. Per the germline V gene, CDR1 is LNHDA and CDR2 is SQIVND (reference sequence). This CDR3 contains 13 residues. V was clipped by 11 bases and J by 4 bases; unmatched bases: 8. In nucleotides, the CDR3 is TGTGCCGTTGAGGGGGCCCTTTACAATGAGCAGTTCTTC. It specifies CAVEGALYNEQFF. Looking up the rest from reference TRBV19 and TRBJ2-1 gives the full variable domain: DGGITQSPKYLFRKEGQNVTLSCEQNLNHDAMYWYRQDPGQGLRLIYYSQIVNDFQKGDIAEGYSVSREKKESFPLTVTSAQKNPTAFYLCAVEGALYNEQFFGPGTRLTVL.

This clone was counted a single time. This chain connects TRBV7-8 to TRBJ1-1; 9 nucleotides align to TRBD1. Trimming removed 6 bases from V and 1 base from J; junction bases left unmatched: 6. CDR1 and CDR2 (germline): SGHVS, FQNEAQ. This CDR3 has 15 amino acids. The CDR3 protein is CASRPGQGRNTEAFF. CDR3 nucleotide sequence: TGTGCCAGCAGGCCGGGACAGGGCAGGAACACTGAAGCTTTCTTT.

The CDR3 DNA is TGTGCCAGCTGCACAGGGGGTTTTGAAGCTTTCTTT. Its translation is CASCTGGFEAFF. The chain uses TRBV12-3 or TRBV12-4 and TRBJ1-1, with 8 bases matching TRBD1. J was trimmed by 7 bases and V by 8 bases; bases with no gene match: 6. The CDR3 runs to 12 residues.

J is TRBJ2-3 and V is TRBV15, with 7 positions matching TRBD1. This CDR3 comprises 16 residues. Germline loops: CDR1 LNHNV, CDR2 YYDKDF (reference sequence). The ends lost 0 bases at V and 4 bases at J; junction bases unmatched: 7. CDR3 amino acids: CATSRDRATGADTQYF. The CDR3 coding sequence is TGTGCCACCAGCAGAGACCGGGCCACAGGGGCAGATACGCAGTATTTT.

The chain uses TRBV5-1 and TRBJ1-6; TRBD1 is a possible D gene (5 bases). This CDR3 is 16 amino acids long. Trimming took 1 base from V and 7 from J, leaving 15 bases between them. Looked up from germline, CDR1 is SGHRS and CDR2 is YFSETQ. The CDR3 nucleotides are TGCGCCAGCAGCTTGCAATCGGCAGGGAGGAATTCACCCCTCCACTTT. Translating gives CASSLQSAGRNSPLHF.

This chain uses TRBV2 with TRBJ1-2; 12 nucleotides line up with TRBD1. Unmatched junction bases numbered 3, after V lost 3 bases and J lost 4 bases. CDR1 and CDR2 from the germline V gene are SNHLY and FYNNEI. The CDR3 is made up of 15 amino acids. The CDR3 protein is CASSEGTGGGYGYTF. The CDR3 coding sequence is TGTGCCAGCAGTGAGGGGACAGGGGGCGGCTATGGCTACACCTTC.

CDR3 in DNA: TGTGCCAGCAGGGCCTCTTTTATGTATGGCTACACCTTC. This encodes CASRASFMYGYTF. V and J are TRBV2 and TRBJ1-2; D gene uncertain. CDR1 SNHLY and CDR2 FYNNEI come from the germline V gene. This CDR3 has 13 residues. Trimming stripped 6 bases from V and 5 bases from J, with 13 bases between.

This chain joins TRBV5-5 and TRBJ1-4, with 9 bases matching TRBD1. V lost 4 bases and J lost 7; bases outside the gene matches: 8. This CDR3 comprises 15 residues. The V gene's germline CDR1 is SGHKS and CDR2 YYEKEE (reference sequence). Written as DNA, the CDR3 is TGTGCCAGCAGCCAAGGGACAGGGTGGATTGAAAAACTGTTTTTT. It codes for CASSQGTGWIEKLFF.

The chain employs TRBV19 and TRBJ1-5; TRBD1 matches at 7 bases. The length of the CDR3 is 14 residues. Trimming removed 6 bases from V and 6 bases from J; junction bases left unmatched: 8. Germline CDR1 LNHDA, CDR2 SQIVND (reference sequence). CDR3 in amino acids: CASSKTGNPQPQHF. For the CDR3, the DNA is TGTGCCAGTAGCAAGACAGGGAATCCTCAGCCCCAGCATTTT.

The chain uses TRBV2 and TRBJ1-2; possibly TRBD1 for D (5 bases). The CDR3 runs 12 residues. Trimming stripped 8 bases from V and 8 bases from J, with 15 bases between. Germline assignment: CDR1 SNHLY and CDR2 FYNNEI. The CDR3 nucleotides are TGTGCCAGCTCCGGGTGGGGGGACGGCTACACCTTC. Its protein product is CASSGWGDGYTF. Variable domain in full (rest from reference TRBV2 and TRBJ1-2): EPEVTQTPSHQVTQMGQEVILRCVPISNHLYFYWYRQILGQKVEFLVSFYNNEISEKSEIFDDQFSVERPDGSNFTLKIRSTKLEDSAMYFCASSGWGDGYTFGSGTRLTVV.

This rearrangement joins TRBV7-4 to TRBJ2-7; 16 nucleotides align to TRBD2. CDR1 and CDR2 from the germline V gene are SGHVT and SQSDAQ. Losses at the gene ends were 6 bases for V and 1 base for J; bases not matched to a gene: 6. This CDR3 spans 17 amino acids. The CDR3 sequence is CASRGGTSGRESYEQYV. DNA for the CDR3: TGTGCCAGCAGAGGAGGGACTAGCGGGAGGGAATCCTACGAGCAGTACGTC.

J is TRBJ2-2 and V is TRBV5-1; D is possibly TRBD2 (6 bases). The CDR3 loop spans 17 amino acids. In germline, CDR1 is SGHRS, CDR2 YFSETQ. The V gene lost 2 bases and the J gene lost 11 bases, with 25 bases spanning the gap. CDR3 in DNA: TGCGCCAGCAGCTTTTTCCGGGACTGGGTCACCGACAGAGAGCTGTTTTTT. It yields the protein CASSFFRDWVTDRELFF. The variable domain in full, completed from reference TRBV5-1 and TRBJ2-2, reads KAGVTQTPRYLIKTRGQQVTLSCSPISGHRSVSWYQQTPGQGLQFLFEYFSETQRNKGNFPGRFSGRQFSNSRSEMNVSTLELGDSALYLCASSFFRDWVTDRELFFGEGSRLTVL.

The chain employs TRBV29-1 and TRBJ1-2, with D possibly matching TRBD1 (6 bases). With 5 bases removed from V and 8 bases from J, the gap between germline ends came to 12 bases. Germline lookup yields CDR1 SQVTM and CDR2 ANQGSEA. The CDR3 runs to 11 residues. The CDR3: CSVKTGKGYTF. The CDR3, as DNA: TGCAGCGTTAAAACAGGGAAGGGCTACACCTTC.

The chain combines TRBV6-2 or TRBV6-3 with TRBJ1-2, with TRBD1 matching 9 bases. Per germline, CDR1 MNHEY and CDR2 SVGEGT. V was pared by 5 bases and J by 5 bases, with 12 bases of the junction left unmatched. The CDR3 contains 16 residues. The CDR3 DNA follows: TGTGCCAGCAGTAAACCTCCGGGACAGGGATATTATGGCTACACCTTC. Its protein is CASSKPPGQGYYGYTF.

Only one count was recorded for this clone. This chain uses TRBV14 with TRBJ2-1; D possibly corresponds to TRBD1 (6 bases). CDR3 length equals 16 residues. Germline-derived CDR1 and CDR2 are SGHDN and FVKESK. The V gene lost 1 base and the J gene lost 3 bases, with 13 bases spanning the gap. The CDR3 nucleotides read TGTGCCAGCAGCCAAGGGTCTTGGGGGCTCTACAATGAGCAGTTCTTC. Protein: CASSQGSWGLYNEQFF. The variable domain in full, completed from reference TRBV14 and TRBJ2-1, reads EAGVTQFPSHSVIEKGQTVTLRCDPISGHDNLYWYRRVMGKEIKFLLHFVKESKQDESGMPNNRFLAERTGGTYSTLKVQPAELEDSGVYFCASSQGSWGLYNEQFFGPGTRLTVL.

This chain joins TRBV14 and TRBJ2-3; TRBD2 is a possible D gene (5 bases). The CDR3 has 15 residues. V lost 4 bases and J lost 0, with 11 bases in between. Germline values: CDR1 SGHDN, CDR2 FVKESK. The CDR3 sequence is CASSPRAVSTDTQYF. CDR3 coding DNA: TGTGCCAGCAGCCCGAGGGCAGTGAGCACAGATACGCAGTATTTT. The full variable domain, completed using reference TRBV14 and TRBJ2-3, is EAGVTQFPSHSVIEKGQTVTLRCDPISGHDNLYWYRRVMGKEIKFLLHFVKESKQDESGMPNNRFLAERTGGTYSTLKVQPAELEDSGVYFCASSPRAVSTDTQYFGPGTRLTVL.

The chain couples TRBV7-2 to TRBJ1-3; unclear D gene. This CDR3 contains 13 residues. V was cut by 1 base and J by 4 bases, with 5 bases left in between. Germline V gene data show CDR1 as SGHTA and CDR2 as FQGNSA. The CDR3 loop reads CASSLGQGNTIYF. The CDR3 DNA sequence: TGTGCCAGCAGCTTAGGGCAGGGAAACACCATATATTTT.

This clone has just one count. The chain recombines TRBV7-2 with TRBJ2-7; 14 positions agree with TRBD2. V shed 5 bases and J 5 bases; nucleotides not matched to a gene: 17. The CDR3 is made up of 19 amino acids. CDR1 and CDR2 from the germline V gene are SGHTA and FQGNSA. The DNA for the CDR3 is TGTGCCAGCAGCCCTAAACCGGGACTAGCGGGAGTAGGCTTGGACGAGCAGTACGTC. Protein: CASSPKPGLAGVGLDEQYV.

The rearrangement links TRBV29-1 to TRBJ1-2; 12 nucleotides line up with TRBD1. This CDR3 is 14 amino acids long. Per the germline V gene, CDR1 is SQVTM and CDR2 is ANQGSEA. V was clipped by 5 bases and J by 6 bases; unmatched bases: 7. DNA of the CDR3: TGCAGCGTTACCCGGGACAGGGGGCAGGATGGCTACACCTTC. As protein: CSVTRDRGQDGYTF.

The chain links TRBV18 to TRBJ2-3, with D unclear. V was trimmed by 5 bases and J by 0 bases, leaving 15 bases between them. The V gene's germline CDR1 is KGHSH and CDR2 LQKENI. The CDR3 sequence is 16 residues long. The CDR3, as DNA: TGTGCCAGCTCATTTGCAGACCCGACTAGCACAGATACGCAGTATTTT. Translation: CASSFADPTSTDTQYF.

Of note for this clone: This sample includes further DNA sequences coding for the same CDR3. The genes are TRBV9 and TRBJ2-1; TRBD2 is a possible D gene (6 bases). Germline V gene data show CDR1 as SGDLS and CDR2 as YYNGEE. The CDR3 length is 12 residues. The V end was cut by 0 bases, the J end by 8 bases, with 6 bases between. CDR3 residues: CASSVGGDEQFF. The DNA for the CDR3 is TGTGCCAGCAGCGTAGGCGGGGATGAGCAGTTCTTC.

This clone was recorded only once. The J gene is TRBJ2-1, the V gene TRBV11-2; possible D gene TRBD2, 5 bases. Germline CDR1 reads SGHAT; CDR2 reads FQNNGV. The CDR3 consists of 15 residues. V was shortened by 5 bases and J by 3 bases, with 14 bases between the two germline ends. The CDR3 nucleotides are TGTGCCAGCAGCCCTTTCCCTAGCAGCTACAATGAGCAGTTCTTC. This translates into CASSPFPSSYNEQFF.

The V and J genes are TRBV27 and TRBJ1-1; D possibly corresponds to TRBD1 (5 bases). This CDR3 spans 18 amino acids. Germline V CDR1 and CDR2: MNHEY, SMNVEV (reference sequence). V gave up 10 bases and J gave up 0 bases, with 27 bases separating them. CDR3 nucleotides: TGTGCCAACAGCATCCGAAGGAGGGGCGTCAGACTGAACACTGAAGCTTTCTTT. It yields the protein CANSIRRRGVRLNTEAFF.

This sequence joins TRBV18 and TRBJ2-7; maybe TRBD1 (5 bases). CDR3 length equals 14 residues. V was trimmed by 5 bases and J by 2 bases, leaving 13 bases between them. CDR1 and CDR2 (germline): KGHSH, LQKENI. CDR3 sequence reads: CASSLSATAYEQYV. The CDR3 region has the DNA TGTGCCAGCTCATTGTCGGCGACAGCCTACGAGCAGTACGTC.

The rearrangement links TRBV27 to TRBJ1-2; D is perhaps TRBD1 (5 bases). Germline-derived CDR1 and CDR2 are MNHEY and SMNVEV (reference sequence). CDR3 length: 15 residues. The V gene lost 6 bases and the J gene lost 4 bases, with 18 bases spanning the gap. The CDR3 sequence: CASSPLDSSSYGYTF. CDR3 nucleotides: TGTGCCAGCAGCCCTCTCGACAGCTCCTCCTATGGCTACACCTTC.